This T cell receptor beta chain originates from a study of blood T cell repertoires in COVID-19. Study summary: The United States, Italy and Spain provided the acute and convalescent COVID-19 samples. Nucleic acid was either cDNA or gDNA, and it came from T cells, B-cell-depleted T cells, or PBMCs.

Trimming left V 3 bases short and J 2 bases short, with 7 bases between. The CDR3 length is 13 residues. The table lists this clone with a count of one. The sample contains more than one DNA sequence encoding this CDR3. Per the authors' pipeline: Scientists estimated how many nucleated cells there were by amplifying reference gene primers. The protocol was immunoSEQ multiplex PCR, while the TCRdb copy is restricted to in-frame clones and leaves out a portion. The V and J calls and the clone size are those of that table, but D and trimming were determined from the DNA. Of 300,000 to 350,000 clones in the sample, around 90% were seen once.

Sequencing was carried out using peripheral blood. The sequence was collected from a woman aged 40-49 years with COVID-19, enrolled during active disease. The gene calls are TRBV12-3 or TRBV12-4 and TRBJ1-2; D call uncertain. In DNA, the CDR3 is TGTGCCAGCAGTTTGAGGGCCAACTATGGCTACACCTTC. Translated, it gives CASSLRANYGYTF.